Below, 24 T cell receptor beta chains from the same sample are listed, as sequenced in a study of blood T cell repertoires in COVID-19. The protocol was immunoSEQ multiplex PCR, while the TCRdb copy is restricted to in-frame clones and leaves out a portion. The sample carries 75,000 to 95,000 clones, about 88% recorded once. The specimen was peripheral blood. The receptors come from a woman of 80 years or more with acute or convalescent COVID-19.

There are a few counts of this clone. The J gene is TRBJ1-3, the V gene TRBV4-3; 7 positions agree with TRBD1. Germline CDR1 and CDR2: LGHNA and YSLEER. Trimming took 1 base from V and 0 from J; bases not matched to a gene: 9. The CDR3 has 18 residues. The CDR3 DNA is TGCGCCAGCAGCCAAGTGGGGGTGACAGGGAGCTCTGGAAACACCATATATTTT. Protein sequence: CASSQVGVTGSSGNTIYF.

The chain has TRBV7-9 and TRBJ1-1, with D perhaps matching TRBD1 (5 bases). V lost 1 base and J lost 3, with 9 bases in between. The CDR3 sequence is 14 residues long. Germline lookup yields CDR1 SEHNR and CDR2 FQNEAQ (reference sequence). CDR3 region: CASSLVGGDTEAFF. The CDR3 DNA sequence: TGTGCCAGCAGCTTAGTCGGGGGGGACACTGAAGCTTTCTTT. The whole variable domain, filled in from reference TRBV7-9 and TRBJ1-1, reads DTGVSQNPRHKITKRGQNVTFRCDPISEHNRLYWYRQTLGQGPEFLTYFQNEAQLEKSRLLSDRFSAERPKGSFSTLEIQRTEQGDSAMYLCASSLVGGDTEAFFGQGTRLTVV.

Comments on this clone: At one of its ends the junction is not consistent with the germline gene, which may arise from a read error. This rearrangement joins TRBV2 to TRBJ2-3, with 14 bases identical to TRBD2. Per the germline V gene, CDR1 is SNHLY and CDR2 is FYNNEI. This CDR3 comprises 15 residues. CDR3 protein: CASKTSGGATDAQYF. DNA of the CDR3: TGTGCCAGCAAGACTAGCGGGGGGGCCACAGATGCGCAGTATTTT.

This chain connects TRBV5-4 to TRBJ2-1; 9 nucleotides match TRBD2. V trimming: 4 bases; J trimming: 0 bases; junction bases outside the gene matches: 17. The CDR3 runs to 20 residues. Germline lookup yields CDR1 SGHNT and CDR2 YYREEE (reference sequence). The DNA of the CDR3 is TGTGCCAGCAGCGCCCCCTCCGGACTAGCGAGAGCGACCTCCTACAATGAGCAGTTCTTC. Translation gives CASSAPSGLARATSYNEQFF.

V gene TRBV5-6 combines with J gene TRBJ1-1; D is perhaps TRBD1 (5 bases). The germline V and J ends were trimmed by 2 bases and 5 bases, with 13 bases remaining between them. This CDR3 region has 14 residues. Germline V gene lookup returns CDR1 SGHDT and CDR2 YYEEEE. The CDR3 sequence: CASSLRGGGTEAFF. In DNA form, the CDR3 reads TGTGCCAGCAGCTTAAGGGGCGGAGGGACTGAAGCTTTCTTT.

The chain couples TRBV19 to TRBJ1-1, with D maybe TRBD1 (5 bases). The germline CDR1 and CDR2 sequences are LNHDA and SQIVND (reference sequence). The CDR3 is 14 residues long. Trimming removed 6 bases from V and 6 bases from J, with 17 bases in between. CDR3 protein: CASSRGPWGAEAFF. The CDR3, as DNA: TGTGCCAGTAGCCGTGGACCTTGGGGGGCTGAAGCTTTCTTT.

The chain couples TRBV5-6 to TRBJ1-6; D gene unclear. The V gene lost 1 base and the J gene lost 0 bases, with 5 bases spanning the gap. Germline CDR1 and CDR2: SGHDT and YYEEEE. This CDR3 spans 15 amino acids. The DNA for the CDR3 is TGTGCCAGCAGCTTGCGGGGCTCCTATAATTCACCCCTCCACTTT. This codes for CASSLRGSYNSPLHF.

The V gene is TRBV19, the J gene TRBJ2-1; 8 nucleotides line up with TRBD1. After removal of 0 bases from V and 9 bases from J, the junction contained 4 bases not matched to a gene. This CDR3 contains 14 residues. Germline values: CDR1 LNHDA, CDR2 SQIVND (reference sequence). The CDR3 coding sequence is TGTGCCAGTAGTATAGATACAGGGGGAGCTGAGCAGTTCTTC. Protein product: CASSIDTGGAEQFF.

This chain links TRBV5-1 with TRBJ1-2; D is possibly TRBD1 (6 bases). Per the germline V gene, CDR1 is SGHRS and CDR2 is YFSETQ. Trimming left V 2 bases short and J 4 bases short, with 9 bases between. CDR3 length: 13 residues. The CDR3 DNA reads TGCGCCAGCAGCTTACAGGGAACCTATGGCTACACCTTC. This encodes CASSLQGTYGYTF.

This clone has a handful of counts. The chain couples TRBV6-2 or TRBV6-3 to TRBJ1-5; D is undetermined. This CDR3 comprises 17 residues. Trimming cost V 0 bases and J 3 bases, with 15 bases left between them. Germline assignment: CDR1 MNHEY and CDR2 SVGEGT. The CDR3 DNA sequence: TGTGCCAGCAGTTACTCGAGAAAGGAGATCCTCAATCAGCCCCAGCATTTT. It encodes CASSYSRKEILNQPQHF.

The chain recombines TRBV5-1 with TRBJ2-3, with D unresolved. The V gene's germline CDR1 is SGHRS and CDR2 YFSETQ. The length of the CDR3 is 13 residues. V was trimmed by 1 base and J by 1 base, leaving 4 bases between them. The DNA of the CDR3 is TGCGCCAGCAGCTTGTATGGCACAGATACGCAGTATTTT. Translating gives CASSLYGTDTQYF.

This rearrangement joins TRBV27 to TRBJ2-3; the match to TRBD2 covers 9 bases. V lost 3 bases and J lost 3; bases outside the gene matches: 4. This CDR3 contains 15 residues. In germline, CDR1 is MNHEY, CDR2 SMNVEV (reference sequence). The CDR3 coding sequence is TGTGCCAGCAGTTTGCGGGAGGGCCCGACAGATACGCAGTATTTT. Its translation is CASSLREGPTDTQYF.

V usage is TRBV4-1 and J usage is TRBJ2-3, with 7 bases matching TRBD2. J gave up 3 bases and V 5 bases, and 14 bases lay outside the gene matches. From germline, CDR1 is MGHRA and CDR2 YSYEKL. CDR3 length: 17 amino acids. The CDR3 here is CASSFPPKRGETDTQYF. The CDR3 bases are TGCGCCAGCAGCTTCCCCCCCAAGCGGGGAGAAACAGATACGCAGTATTTT.

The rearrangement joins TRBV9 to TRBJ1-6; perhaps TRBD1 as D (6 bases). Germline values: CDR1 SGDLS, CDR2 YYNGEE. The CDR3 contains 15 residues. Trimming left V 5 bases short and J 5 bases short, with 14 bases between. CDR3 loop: CASRANDRHNSPLHF. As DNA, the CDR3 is TGTGCCAGCAGGGCAAACGACAGGCATAATTCACCCCTCCACTTT.

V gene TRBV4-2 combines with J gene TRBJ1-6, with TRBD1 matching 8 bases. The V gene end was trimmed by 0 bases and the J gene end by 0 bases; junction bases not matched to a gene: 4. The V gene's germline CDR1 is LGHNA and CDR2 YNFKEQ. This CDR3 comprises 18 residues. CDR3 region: CASSQDGTGSSYNSPLHF. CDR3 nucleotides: TGTGCCAGCAGCCAAGACGGGACAGGAAGCTCCTATAATTCACCCCTCCACTTT.

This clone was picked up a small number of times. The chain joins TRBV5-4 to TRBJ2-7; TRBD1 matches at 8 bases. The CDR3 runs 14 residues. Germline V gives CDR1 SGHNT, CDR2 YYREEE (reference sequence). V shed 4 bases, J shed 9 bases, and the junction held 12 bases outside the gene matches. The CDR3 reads CASSGNSQGDLQYF. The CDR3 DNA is TGTGCCAGCAGCGGCAATTCACAGGGGGATCTGCAGTACTTC.

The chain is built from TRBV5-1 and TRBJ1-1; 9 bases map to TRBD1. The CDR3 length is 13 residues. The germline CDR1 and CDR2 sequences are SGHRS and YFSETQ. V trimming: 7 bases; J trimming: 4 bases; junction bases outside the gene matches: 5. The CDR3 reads CASSTGGPTEAFF. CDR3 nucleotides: TGCGCCAGCTCAACAGGGGGCCCCACTGAAGCTTTCTTT.

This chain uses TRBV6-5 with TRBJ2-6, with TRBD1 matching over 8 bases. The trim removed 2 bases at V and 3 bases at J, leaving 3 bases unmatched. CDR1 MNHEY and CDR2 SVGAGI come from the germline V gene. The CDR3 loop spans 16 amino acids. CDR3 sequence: CASSYGRGRGANVLTF. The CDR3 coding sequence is TGTGCCAGCAGTTACGGCAGGGGGCGTGGGGCCAACGTCCTGACTTTC.

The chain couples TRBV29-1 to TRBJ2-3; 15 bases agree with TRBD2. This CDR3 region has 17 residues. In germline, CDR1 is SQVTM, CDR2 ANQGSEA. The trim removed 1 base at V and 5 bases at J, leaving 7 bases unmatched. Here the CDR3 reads CSVEAGLAGGLVDTQYF. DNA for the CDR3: TGCAGCGTTGAAGCTGGACTAGCGGGGGGGCTCGTAGATACGCAGTATTTT.

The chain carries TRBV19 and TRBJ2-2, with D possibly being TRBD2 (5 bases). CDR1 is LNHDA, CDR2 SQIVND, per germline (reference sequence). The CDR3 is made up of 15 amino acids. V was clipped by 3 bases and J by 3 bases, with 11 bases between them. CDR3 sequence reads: CASSISLAYTGELFF. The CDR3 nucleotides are TGTGCCAGTAGTATTAGCCTAGCCTACACCGGGGAGCTGTTTTTT. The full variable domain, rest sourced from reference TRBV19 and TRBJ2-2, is DGGITQSPKYLFRKEGQNVTLSCEQNLNHDAMYWYRQDPGQGLRLIYYSQIVNDFQKGDIAEGYSVSREKKESFPLTVTSAQKNPTAFYLCASSISLAYTGELFFGEGSRLTVL.

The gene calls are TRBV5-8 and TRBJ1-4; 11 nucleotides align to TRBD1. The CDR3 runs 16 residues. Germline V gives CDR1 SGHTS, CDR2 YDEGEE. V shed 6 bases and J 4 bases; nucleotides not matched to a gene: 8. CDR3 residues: CASTPGTGGYNEKLFF. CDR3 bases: TGTGCCAGCACCCCCGGGACAGGGGGATATAATGAAAAACTGTTTTTT.

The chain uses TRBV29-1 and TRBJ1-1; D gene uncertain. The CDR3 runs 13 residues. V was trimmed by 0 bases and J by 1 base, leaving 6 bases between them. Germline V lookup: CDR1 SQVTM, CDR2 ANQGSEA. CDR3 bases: TGCAGCGTTGAAGAACCGGGGAACACTGAAGCTTTCTTT. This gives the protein CSVEEPGNTEAFF.

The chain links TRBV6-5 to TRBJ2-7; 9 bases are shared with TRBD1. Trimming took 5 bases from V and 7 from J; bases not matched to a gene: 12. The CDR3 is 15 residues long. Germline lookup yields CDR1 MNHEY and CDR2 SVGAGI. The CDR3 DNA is TGTGCCAGCAGTCTAATACAGGGGGCGCGGAGGGAGCAGTACTTC. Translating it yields CASSLIQGARREQYF.

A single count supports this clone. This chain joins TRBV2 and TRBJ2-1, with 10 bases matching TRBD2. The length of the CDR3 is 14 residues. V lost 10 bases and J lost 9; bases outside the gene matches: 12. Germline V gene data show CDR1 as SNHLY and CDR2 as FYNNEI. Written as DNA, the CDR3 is TGTGCCAACAAAGAGTCTAGCGGGAGACCTGAGCAGTTCTTC. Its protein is CANKESSGRPEQFF.